A selection of T cell receptor beta chains follows, all from one sample in a study of cytomegalovirus exposure and HLA in healthy donors. Libraries were prepared by immunoSEQ multiplex PCR; TCRdb keeps only in-frame clonotypes and omits some of them. Altogether about 180,000 clones are present, 70% to 85% being singletons, with the ten largest covering about 2.5%. Specimen: PBMCs. The receptor source for this set is a human donor in good health. Both conserved end residues are part of each CDR3. Fields, in order: clone size, V gene, J gene, D gene, CDR3 protein, CDR3 DNA. D genes are given only for firm matches. Not all rows give a size; the values are once, few, many and, for expanded clones, a class.

clone_size: .
v_call: TRBV27
j_call: TRBJ2-7
d_call: .
cdr3_aa: CASSLWSRTAYEQYF
cdr3_nt: TGTGCCAGCAGTTTATGGTCCAGGACTGCCTACGAGCAGTACTTC

clone_size: .
v_call: TRBV7-2
j_call: TRBJ2-7
d_call: TRBD1
cdr3_aa: CASSRDRGSHEQYF
cdr3_nt: TGTGCCAGCAGCAGAGACAGGGGGAGCCACGAGCAGTACTTC

clone_size: few
v_call: TRBV5-1
j_call: TRBJ1-1
d_call: .
cdr3_aa: CASSLDAVGNTEAFF
cdr3_nt: TGCGCCAGCAGCTTGGATGCGGTTGGAAACACTGAAGCTTTCTTT

clone_size: once
v_call: TRBV7-3
j_call: TRBJ2-7
d_call: TRBD1
cdr3_aa: CASSLIGGDEQYF
cdr3_nt: TGTGCCAGCAGCTTAATAGGGGGCGACGAGCAGTACTTC

clone_size: .
v_call: TRBV5-4
j_call: TRBJ1-6
d_call: TRBD1
cdr3_aa: CASSLGKTGASSPLHF
cdr3_nt: TGTGCCAGCAGCTTGGGAAAGACAGGGGCGAGTTCACCCCTCCACTTT

clone_size: many
v_call: TRBV2
j_call: TRBJ1-6
d_call: .
cdr3_aa: CASSELGQSNSPLHF
cdr3_nt: TGTGCCAGCAGTGAACTCGGACAGTCCAATTCACCCCTCCACTTT

clone_size: once
v_call: TRBV27
j_call: TRBJ2-6
d_call: .
cdr3_aa: CASSLYAGLGANVLTF
cdr3_nt: TGTGCCAGCAGTTTATACGCAGGGCTGGGGGCCAACGTCCTGACTTTC

clone_size: .
v_call: TRBV5-1
j_call: TRBJ1-1
d_call: .
cdr3_aa: CASSLGGPLAAFF
cdr3_nt: TGCGCCAGCAGCTTGGGAGGTCCCTTGGCGGCTTTCTTT

clone_size: .
v_call: TRBV19
j_call: TRBJ2-1
d_call: TRBD1
cdr3_aa: CASSVGQGLNIHNEQFF
cdr3_nt: TGTGCCAGTAGTGTGGGACAGGGCCTAAATATCCACAATGAGCAGTTCTTC

clone_size: .
v_call: TRBV10-3
j_call: TRBJ2-7
d_call: TRBD2
cdr3_aa: CAIGGGRAYEQYF
cdr3_nt: TGTGCCATCGGGGGGGGTAGGGCGTACGAGCAGTACTTC

clone_size: few
v_call: TRBV27
j_call: TRBJ1-6
d_call: .
cdr3_aa: CASSLRDLVSPLHF
cdr3_nt: TGTGCCAGCAGTTTGCGGGACCTCGTGTCACCCCTCCACTTT

clone_size: .
v_call: TRBV2
j_call: TRBJ1-2
d_call: TRBD1
cdr3_aa: CASSQGTGTGDGYTF
cdr3_nt: TGTGCCAGCAGTCAAGGTACCGGGACAGGGGATGGCTACACCTTC

clone_size: .
v_call: TRBV5-4
j_call: TRBJ2-7
d_call: TRBD1
cdr3_aa: CASSSRTGTYEQYF
cdr3_nt: TGTGCCAGCAGCTCCAGGACAGGGACCTACGAGCAGTACTTC

clone_size: many
v_call: TRBV29-1
j_call: TRBJ1-2
d_call: .
cdr3_aa: CSVEPVGHYGYTF
cdr3_nt: TGCAGCGTTGAGCCGGTGGGCCACTATGGCTACACCTTC

clone_size: .
v_call: TRBV30
j_call: TRBJ2-5
d_call: TRBD2
cdr3_aa: CAWSWGGGVSETQYF
cdr3_nt: TGTGCCTGGAGTTGGGGCGGGGGGGTTTCAGAGACCCAGTACTTC

clone_size: .
v_call: TRBV19
j_call: TRBJ2-2
d_call: TRBD2
cdr3_aa: CASSSGGLDTGELFF
cdr3_nt: TGTGCCAGTAGTTCGGGGGGGCTCGACACCGGGGAGCTGTTTTTT

clone_size: once
v_call: TRBV10-1
j_call: TRBJ2-3
d_call: .
cdr3_aa: CASSEQPEDTQYF
cdr3_nt: TGCGCCAGCAGTGAACAGCCAGAAGATACGCAGTATTTT

clone_size: .
v_call: TRBV10-3
j_call: TRBJ2-3
d_call: TRBD1
cdr3_aa: CAIRPGQGENPFTDTQYF
cdr3_nt: TGTGCCATCAGGCCGGGACAGGGAGAAAACCCTTTCACAGATACGCAGTATTTT

clone_size: .
v_call: TRBV5-1
j_call: TRBJ1-1
d_call: TRBD1
cdr3_aa: CASSPGQGTPEAFF
cdr3_nt: TGCGCCAGCAGCCCGGGACAGGGGACCCCTGAAGCTTTCTTT

clone_size: .
v_call: TRBV18
j_call: TRBJ1-1
d_call: .
cdr3_aa: CASSRAVGALNTEAFF
cdr3_nt: TGTGCCAGCTCACGTGCGGTGGGGGCTCTGAACACTGAAGCTTTCTTT

clone_size: .
v_call: TRBV19
j_call: TRBJ1-1
d_call: TRBD1
cdr3_aa: CASQGGSVGRTEAFF
cdr3_nt: TGTGCCTCCCAAGGGGGCTCAGTGGGGCGGACTGAAGCTTTCTTT

clone_size: .
v_call: TRBV9
j_call: TRBJ2-7
d_call: .
cdr3_aa: CASSANWGLAYEQYF
cdr3_nt: TGTGCCAGCAGCGCGAACTGGGGGCTAGCCTACGAGCAGTACTTC

clone_size: .
v_call: TRBV7-3
j_call: TRBJ2-5
d_call: .
cdr3_aa: CASSWDIVGTQYF
cdr3_nt: TGTGCCAGCAGCTGGGACATAGTTGGGACCCAGTACTTC

clone_size: .
v_call: TRBV5-1
j_call: TRBJ1-2
d_call: .
cdr3_aa: CASSEPLGGGYGYTF
cdr3_nt: TGCGCCAGCAGCGAGCCCTTAGGGGGGGGCTATGGCTACACCTTC

clone_size: .
v_call: TRBV2
j_call: TRBJ1-6
d_call: .
cdr3_aa: CASSKDSSSPLHF
cdr3_nt: TGTGCCAGCAGCAAAGACAGTAGTTCACCCCTCCACTTT

clone_size: .
v_call: TRBV30
j_call: TRBJ2-5
d_call: TRBD2
cdr3_aa: CAWSSSGGRETQYF
cdr3_nt: TGTGCCTGGAGTAGTAGCGGGGGTCGGGAGACCCAGTACTTC

clone_size: .
v_call: TRBV5-6
j_call: TRBJ1-6
d_call: .
cdr3_aa: CASSLDRNSPLHF
cdr3_nt: TGTGCCAGCAGCTTGGACAGAAATTCACCCCTCCACTTT

clone_size: .
v_call: TRBV29-1
j_call: TRBJ2-1
d_call: .
cdr3_aa: CSVEGWEDNEQFF
cdr3_nt: TGCAGCGTTGAAGGTTGGGAGGACAATGAGCAGTTCTTC

clone_size: .
v_call: TRBV5-1
j_call: TRBJ2-6
d_call: .
cdr3_aa: CASSPRLSGANVLTF
cdr3_nt: TGCGCCAGCAGCCCCAGGCTCTCTGGGGCCAACGTCCTGACTTTC

clone_size: .
v_call: TRBV19
j_call: TRBJ2-7
d_call: TRBD1
cdr3_aa: CASSIEGTASYEQYF
cdr3_nt: TGTGCCAGTAGTATAGAAGGGACAGCCTCCTACGAGCAGTACTTC

clone_size: .
v_call: TRBV19
j_call: TRBJ1-1
d_call: .
cdr3_aa: CASSTQTAESFF
cdr3_nt: TGTGCCAGTAGTACACAGACCGCAGAATCTTTCTTT

clone_size: .
v_call: TRBV4-1
j_call: TRBJ2-7
d_call: TRBD2
cdr3_aa: CASSQQVAGPYEQYF
cdr3_nt: TGCGCCAGCAGCCAACAGGTAGCGGGGCCCTACGAGCAGTACTTC

clone_size: .
v_call: TRBV5-1
j_call: TRBJ1-4
d_call: TRBD1
cdr3_aa: CASSLGQGGNEKLFF
cdr3_nt: TGCGCCAGCAGCTTGGGACAGGGTGGTAATGAAAAACTGTTTTTT

clone_size: .
v_call: TRBV9
j_call: TRBJ1-6
d_call: .
cdr3_aa: CASSVEAVSNSPLHF
cdr3_nt: TGTGCCAGCAGCGTAGAGGCGGTTAGTAATTCACCCCTCCACTTT

clone_size: .
v_call: TRBV6-5
j_call: TRBJ1-1
d_call: .
cdr3_aa: CASSYRRDTEAFF
cdr3_nt: TGTGCCAGCAGTTACCGGAGGGACACTGAAGCTTTCTTT

clone_size: few
v_call: TRBV9
j_call: TRBJ1-6
d_call: TRBD1
cdr3_aa: CASSTGTGVNSYNSPLHF
cdr3_nt: TGTGCCAGCAGCACCGGGACAGGGGTAAACTCCTATAATTCACCCCTCCACTTT

clone_size: few
v_call: TRBV5-1
j_call: TRBJ2-7
d_call: TRBD1
cdr3_aa: CASSFVDRVDYEQYF
cdr3_nt: TGCGCCAGCAGCTTCGTGGACAGGGTGGACTACGAGCAGTACTTC

clone_size: .
v_call: TRBV7-3
j_call: TRBJ1-1
d_call: TRBD1
cdr3_aa: CASSVGTGANEAFF
cdr3_nt: TGTGCCAGCAGCGTAGGGACAGGGGCAAATGAAGCTTTCTTT

clone_size: .
v_call: TRBV30
j_call: TRBJ2-5
d_call: TRBD1
cdr3_aa: CAWSGQGSETQYF
cdr3_nt: TGTGCCTGGAGTGGACAGGGTTCGGAGACCCAGTACTTC

clone_size: .
v_call: TRBV6-1
j_call: TRBJ2-3
d_call: .
cdr3_aa: CASSEGTETDTQYF
cdr3_nt: TGTGCCAGCAGTGAAGGGACAGAGACAGATACGCAGTATTTT

clone_size: .
v_call: TRBV15
j_call: TRBJ1-4
d_call: .
cdr3_aa: CATSSRAGYREKLFF
cdr3_nt: TGTGCCACCAGCAGCCGCGCGGGCTATCGTGAAAAACTGTTTTTT

clone_size: .
v_call: TRBV15
j_call: TRBJ1-4
d_call: .
cdr3_aa: CATSREGGQRLFF
cdr3_nt: TGTGCCACCAGCAGAGAAGGTGGGCAAAGACTGTTTTTT

clone_size: .
v_call: TRBV19
j_call: TRBJ1-5
d_call: TRBD1
cdr3_aa: CASSFTGTGGSQPQHF
cdr3_nt: TGTGCCAGTAGTTTCACCGGGACAGGGGGCAGTCAGCCCCAGCATTTT

clone_size: .
v_call: TRBV27
j_call: TRBJ1-5
d_call: .
cdr3_aa: CASSGGGRYQPQHF
cdr3_nt: TGTGCCAGCAGTGGGGGAGGAAGGTATCAGCCCCAGCATTTT

clone_size: .
v_call: TRBV7-8
j_call: TRBJ2-5
d_call: TRBD2
cdr3_aa: CASSPWEGVGETQYF
cdr3_nt: TGTGCCAGCAGCCCCTGGGAGGGCGTCGGAGAGACCCAGTACTTC

clone_size: .
v_call: TRBV19
j_call: TRBJ1-4
d_call: .
cdr3_aa: CASSPGQGGEKLFF
cdr3_nt: TGTGCCAGTAGCCCGGGTCAGGGAGGAGAAAAACTGTTTTTT

clone_size: .
v_call: TRBV9
j_call: TRBJ2-5
d_call: TRBD2
cdr3_aa: CASSPGLAGGQETQYF
cdr3_nt: TGTGCCAGCAGCCCGGGACTAGCGGGGGGCCAAGAGACCCAGTACTTC

clone_size: .
v_call: TRBV18
j_call: TRBJ2-7
d_call: TRBD2
cdr3_aa: CASSPGTSGGVEYF
cdr3_nt: TGTGCCAGCTCACCCGGGACTAGCGGGGGCGTGGAGTACTTC

clone_size: .
v_call: TRBV13
j_call: TRBJ1-1
d_call: TRBD1
cdr3_aa: CASSHRDRNTEAFF
cdr3_nt: TGTGCCAGCAGCCACCGGGACAGGAACACTGAAGCTTTCTTT